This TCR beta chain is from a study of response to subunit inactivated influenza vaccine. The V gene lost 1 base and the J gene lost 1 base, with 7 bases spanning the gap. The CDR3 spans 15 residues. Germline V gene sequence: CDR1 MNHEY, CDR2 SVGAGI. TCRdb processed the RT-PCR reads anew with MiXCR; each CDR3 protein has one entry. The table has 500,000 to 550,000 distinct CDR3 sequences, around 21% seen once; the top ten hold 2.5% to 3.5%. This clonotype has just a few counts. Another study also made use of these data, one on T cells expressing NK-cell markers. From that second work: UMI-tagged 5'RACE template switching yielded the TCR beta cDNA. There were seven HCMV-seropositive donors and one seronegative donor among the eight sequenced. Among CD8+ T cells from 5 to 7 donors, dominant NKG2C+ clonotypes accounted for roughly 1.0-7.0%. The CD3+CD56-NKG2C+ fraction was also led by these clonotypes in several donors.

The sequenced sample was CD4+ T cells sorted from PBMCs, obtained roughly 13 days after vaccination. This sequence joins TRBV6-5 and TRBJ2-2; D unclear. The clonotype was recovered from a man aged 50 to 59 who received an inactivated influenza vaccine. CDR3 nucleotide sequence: TGTGCCAGCAGTTACTTGCATATGAACACCGGGGAGCTGTTTTTT. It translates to CASSYLHMNTGELFF.